One T cell receptor (beta chain) is described in this entry. The entry originates in a study of cytomegalovirus exposure and HLA in healthy donors. PCR employed 60 Vbeta and 13 Jbeta primers. Here immunoSEQ multiplex PCR was the method, and the copy in TCRdb shows in-frame clones only, minus some. Here the sample spans around 140,000 clones, roughly 86% being singletons. Per the germline V gene, CDR1 is MGHRA and CDR2 is YSYEKL. This CDR3 has 15 residues. Trimming removed 0 bases from V and 0 bases from J, with 8 bases in between. The sequence derives from a man between 18 and 29 years old in good health and CMV-seropositive. The chain uses TRBV4-1 and TRBJ1-2; D unresolved. The sequencing input was PBMCs. The CDR3 region is CASSQDEPANYGYTF. As DNA, the CDR3 is TGCGCCAGCAGCCAAGATGAGCCCGCTAACTATGGCTACACCTTC.